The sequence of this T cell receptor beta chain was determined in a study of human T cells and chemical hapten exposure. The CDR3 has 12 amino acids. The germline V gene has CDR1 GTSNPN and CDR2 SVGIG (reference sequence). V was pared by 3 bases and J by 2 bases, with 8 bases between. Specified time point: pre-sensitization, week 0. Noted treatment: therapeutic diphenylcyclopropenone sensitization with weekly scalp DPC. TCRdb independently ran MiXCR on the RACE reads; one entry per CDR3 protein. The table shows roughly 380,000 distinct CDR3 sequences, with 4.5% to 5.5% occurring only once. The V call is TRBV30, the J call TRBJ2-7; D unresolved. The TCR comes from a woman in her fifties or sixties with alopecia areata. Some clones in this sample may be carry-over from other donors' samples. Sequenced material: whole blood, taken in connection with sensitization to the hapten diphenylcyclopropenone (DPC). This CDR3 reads CAWRKGAYEQYF. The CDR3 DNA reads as TGTGCCTGGAGAAAGGGTGCCTACGAGCAGTACTTC.